The rows below give T cell receptor beta chains drawn from one sample of a study of blood T cell repertoires in COVID-19. Measured with immunoSEQ multiplex PCR; TCRdb has only the in-frame clones, and not every one. The profile shows about 280,000 clones, 85% of them singletons. Source material: PBMCs or T cells enriched from blood (not recorded which). Receptors were obtained from a woman between 45 and 65 years old who had recovered from COVID-19. The CDR3 runs from the conserved cysteine through the conserved F or W. A D gene is named only where the DNA matches it firmly. Some rows mark clone size as missing; the rest say once, few, many or name a class of expanded clone.

TRBD1	few	TRBV29-1	TRBJ1-2	TGCAGCGTTGAACGACCTACCGTGGGACAGCTCTATGGCTACACCTTC	CSVERPTVGQLYGYTF
TRBD2	-	TRBV27	TRBJ2-7	TGTGCCAGCAGTTCCCTTACGGGGGGTCGGGAGCAGTACTTC	CASSSLTGGREQYF
TRBD1	-	TRBV3-1/TRBV3-2	TRBJ1-2	TGTGCCAGCAGCCAAGTAGACAGGGGCTATGGCTACACCTTC	CASSQVDRGYGYTF
-	-	TRBV12-3/TRBV12-4	TRBJ2-1	TGTGCCAGCAGCCCGAGGGTCGACACTGAGCAGTTCTTC	CASSPRVDTEQFF
TRBD2	-	TRBV2	TRBJ2-5	TGTGCCAGCAGTGGACTAGCGGGGGGGCCGGTGGAGACCCAGTACTTC	CASSGLAGGPVETQYF
-	-	TRBV4-1	TRBJ2-3	TGCGCCAGCAGCCGCCTTAATTGGGGAGCAGATACGCAGTATTTT	CASSRLNWGADTQYF
TRBD1	-	TRBV5-1	TRBJ2-2	TGCGCCAGCAGCTTGGATGGGACAGGCTATAACACCGGGGAGCTGTTTTTT	CASSLDGTGYNTGELFF
TRBD1	-	TRBV5-1	TRBJ2-5	TGCGCCAGCAGCTCTCCCGGGACAGAAGAGACCCAGTACTTC	CASSSPGTEETQYF
-	-	TRBV18	TRBJ2-7	TGTGCCAGCTCACAGCAGGGGATCCCTCCCGAGCAGTACTTC	CASSQQGIPPEQYF
-	-	TRBV19	TRBJ2-5	TGTGCCAGTAGTATCTACAGTAAAGAGACCCAGTACTTC	CASSIYSKETQYF
TRBD1	-	TRBV29-1	TRBJ2-7	TGCAGCGTTCTCCACGGACAGGGAAAGTACGAGCAGTACTTC	CSVLHGQGKYEQYF
-	-	TRBV7-8	TRBJ1-6	TGTGCCAGCAGACCAGGGCTTTATCTGAATAATTCACCCCTCCACTTT	CASRPGLYLNNSPLHF
-	-	TRBV4-1	TRBJ1-1	TGCGCCAGCAGCCAAGAAATCAGGACCTGGGAGGCTTTCTTT	CASSQEIRTWEAFF
TRBD1	-	TRBV5-8	TRBJ1-2	TGTGCCAGCAGCTTGTCGACAGGGGACTATGGCTACACCTTC	CASSLSTGDYGYTF
TRBD1	-	TRBV5-1	TRBJ1-2	TGCGCCAGCAGCTTGACCGGGACAGCCTATGGCTACACCTTC	CASSLTGTAYGYTF
-	-	TRBV7-9	TRBJ2-7	TGTGCCAGCAGCCCTCCCCTTGGCCACTCCTACGAGCAGTACTTC	CASSPPLGHSYEQYF
TRBD2	-	TRBV30	TRBJ2-2	TGTGCCTGGGGGCCGGGGGGGGCGAACACCGGGGAGCTGTTTTTT	CAWGPGGANTGELFF
-	-	TRBV9	TRBJ1-4	TGTGCCAGCAGCGCGCCGGGTGCTAATGAAAAACTGTTTTTT	CASSAPGANEKLFF
-	-	TRBV19	TRBJ2-7	TGTGCCAGTAGTATCCTCGCCAGGGTACACGAGCAGTACTTC	CASSILARVHEQYF
TRBD1	-	TRBV19	TRBJ1-1	TGTGCCAGTAGTATAGACCCCACAGGGGCTAAGGAGGCTTTCTTT	CASSIDPTGAKEAFF
-	-	TRBV7-9	TRBJ2-7	TGTGCCAGCAGCACCAGGGGGGAAGGGGTCTACGAGCAGTACTTC	CASSTRGEGVYEQYF
-	-	TRBV5-1	TRBJ1-1	TGCGCCAGCAGCCGTGAGACAACCACCATGACTGAAGCTTTCTTT	CASSRETTTMTEAFF
TRBD1	few	TRBV27	TRBJ2-3	TGTGCCAGCAGTTCGTTGAAGACAGGGGGCCTAGATACGCAGTATTTT	CASSSLKTGGLDTQYF
-	-	TRBV7-9	TRBJ1-5	TGTGCCAGCAGCTTAGCGCTCCCCAACACGGGTCAGCCCCAGCATTTT	CASSLALPNTGQPQHF
TRBD1	-	TRBV6-5	TRBJ1-2	TGTGCCAGCAGTTACTCGTCGGGACAGGGGATCTATGGCTACACCTTC	CASSYSSGQGIYGYTF
-	-	TRBV29-1	TRBJ1-4	TGCAGCGTTGTCCTACCCAATGAAAAACTGTTTTTT	CSVVLPNEKLFF
TRBD2	-	TRBV5-1	TRBJ2-1	TGCGCCAGCAGCTGGACAGCGGGAGTAAAGAATGAGCAGTTCTTC	CASSWTAGVKNEQFF